The next 7 T cell receptor beta chains were all read from a single sample in a study of T cell changes during pregnancy in multiple sclerosis. Here immunoSEQ multiplex PCR was the method, and the copy in TCRdb shows in-frame clones only, minus some. There are tens of thousands of clones in the sample; 91% occur only once, and about 0.75% lies in the top ten. The sequences come from peripheral blood, collected in the third trimester of pregnancy. The receptors stem from a female donor in good health, enrolled as a control in a pregnancy study.

The J gene is TRBJ2-5, the V gene TRBV18, with 13 bases aligning to TRBD2. CDR3 length: 19 amino acids. CDR1 and CDR2 from the germline V gene are KGHSH and LQKENI. V was clipped by 4 bases and J by 0 bases; unmatched bases: 11. CDR3 sequence reads: CASSRAGLAGLLYQETQYF. CDR3 nucleotides: TGTGCCAGCTCACGAGCGGGACTAGCGGGGCTACTGTACCAAGAGACCCAGTACTTC.

V gene TRBV5-1 combines with J gene TRBJ2-1, with D maybe TRBD1 (5 bases). The ends were cut back, 0 bases at V and 7 bases at J, with 11 bases in the middle. Germline-derived CDR1 and CDR2 are SGHRS and YFSETQ. This CDR3 has 14 residues. CDR3 loop: CASSLVSRANEQFF. In DNA, the CDR3 is TGCGCCAGCAGCTTGGTCAGCAGGGCGAATGAGCAGTTCTTC.

The chain joins TRBV2 to TRBJ1-2; 7 bases are shared with TRBD1. The junction had 3 bases not matched to a gene; V was cut back by 8 bases and J by 3 bases. The CDR3 extends over 12 amino acids. CDR1 and CDR2 from the germline V gene are SNHLY and FYNNEI. For the CDR3, the DNA is TGTGCCAGCTCGACAGGGTACTATGGCTACACCTTC. Protein product: CASSTGYYGYTF. The full variable domain, its missing parts supplied by reference TRBV2 and TRBJ1-2, is EPEVTQTPSHQVTQMGQEVILRCVPISNHLYFYWYRQILGQKVEFLVSFYNNEISEKSEIFDDQFSVERPDGSNFTLKIRSTKLEDSAMYFCASSTGYYGYTFGSGTRLTVV.

The chain's CDR3 is CASSPSDSGEQYF. DNA of the CDR3: TGTGCCAGCTCACCATCAGACAGTGGCGAGCAGTACTTC. The chain uses TRBV18 and TRBJ2-7, with TRBD1 as a possible D gene (5 bases). Trimming pared 2 bases from V and 6 bases from J, leaving 11 bases between. The CDR3 sequence is 13 residues long. Germline V gene sequence: CDR1 KGHSH, CDR2 LQKENI.

This clone occurred once. The chain links TRBV7-2 to TRBJ2-5; 13 positions agree with TRBD2. The CDR3 extends over 16 amino acids. Germline values: CDR1 SGHTA, CDR2 FQGNSA. The trim removed 6 bases at V and 2 bases at J, leaving 6 bases unmatched. The CDR3 region has the DNA TGTGCCAGCAGTTTCATGGGACTAGCGGGGCAAGAGACCCAGTACTTC. Protein product: CASSFMGLAGQETQYF.

The chain recombines TRBV29-1 with TRBJ2-3; D is ambiguous. The CDR3 consists of 13 residues. V shed 4 bases and J shed 3 bases, with 11 bases lying between them. Germline V CDR1 and CDR2: SQVTM, ANQGSEA. The CDR3 DNA reads as TGCAGCGTTGGGCCCAGGAAGACAGATACGCAGTATTTT. The encoded protein is CSVGPRKTDTQYF.

V is TRBV5-1 and J is TRBJ2-5; a possible D gene is TRBD2 (6 bases). This CDR3 is built from 14 residues. CDR1 is SGHRS and CDR2 is YFSETQ in the germline V gene. Deletions cut 4 bases from V and 2 bases from J, with 12 bases between. The CDR3 coding sequence is TGCGCCAGCAGCCCGGGGGTGTGGCAAGAGACCCAGTACTTC. It specifies CASSPGVWQETQYF.